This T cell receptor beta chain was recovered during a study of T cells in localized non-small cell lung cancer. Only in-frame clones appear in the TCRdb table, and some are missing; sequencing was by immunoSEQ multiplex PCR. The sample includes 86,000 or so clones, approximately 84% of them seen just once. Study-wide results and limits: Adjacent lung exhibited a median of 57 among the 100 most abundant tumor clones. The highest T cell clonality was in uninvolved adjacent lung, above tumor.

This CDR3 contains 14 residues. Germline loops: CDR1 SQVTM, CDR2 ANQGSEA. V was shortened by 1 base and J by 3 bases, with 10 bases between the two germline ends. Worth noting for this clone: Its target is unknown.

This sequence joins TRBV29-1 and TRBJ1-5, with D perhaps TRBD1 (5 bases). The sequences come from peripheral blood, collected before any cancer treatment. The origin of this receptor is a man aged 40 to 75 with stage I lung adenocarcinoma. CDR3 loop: CSVEGDPANQPQHF. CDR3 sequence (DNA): TGCAGCGTTGAAGGGGACCCGGCCAATCAGCCCCAGCATTTT.